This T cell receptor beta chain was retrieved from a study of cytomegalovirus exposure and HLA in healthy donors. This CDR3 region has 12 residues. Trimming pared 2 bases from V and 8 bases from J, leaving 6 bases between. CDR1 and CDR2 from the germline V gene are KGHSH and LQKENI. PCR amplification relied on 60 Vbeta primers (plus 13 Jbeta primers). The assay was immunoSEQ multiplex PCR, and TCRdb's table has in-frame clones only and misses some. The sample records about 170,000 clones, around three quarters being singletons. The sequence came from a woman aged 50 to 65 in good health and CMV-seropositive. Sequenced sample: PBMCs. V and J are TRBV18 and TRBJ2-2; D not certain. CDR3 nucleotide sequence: TGTGCCAGCTCACCAAGGAGTGGGGAGCTGTTTTTT. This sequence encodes CASSPRSGELFF.